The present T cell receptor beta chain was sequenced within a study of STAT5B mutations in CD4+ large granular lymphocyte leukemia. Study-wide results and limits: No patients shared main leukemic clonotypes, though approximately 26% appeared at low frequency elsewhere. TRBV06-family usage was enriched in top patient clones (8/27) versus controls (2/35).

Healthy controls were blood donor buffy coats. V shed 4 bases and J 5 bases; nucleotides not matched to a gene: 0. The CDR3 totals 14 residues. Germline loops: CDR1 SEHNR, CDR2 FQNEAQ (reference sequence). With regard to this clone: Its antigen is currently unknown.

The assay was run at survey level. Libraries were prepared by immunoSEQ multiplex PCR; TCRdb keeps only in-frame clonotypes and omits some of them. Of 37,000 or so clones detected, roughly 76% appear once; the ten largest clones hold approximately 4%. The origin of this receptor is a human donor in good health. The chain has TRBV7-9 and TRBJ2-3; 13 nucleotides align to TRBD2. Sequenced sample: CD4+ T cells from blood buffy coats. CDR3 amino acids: CASSWTSGGDTQYF. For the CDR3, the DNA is TGTGCCAGCAGCTGGACTAGCGGGGGAGATACGCAGTATTTT.